Listed below are T cell receptor beta chains from one sample, sequenced in a study of blood T cell repertoires in COVID-19. This table comes from immunoSEQ multiplex PCR, and its TCRdb copy is limited to in-frame clones, with some not included. This sample has approximately 500,000 clones, with approximately 88% found just once. Sequences were obtained from peripheral blood. Receptor source: a woman aged 45-60 years with COVID-19, enrolled during active disease. CDR3s include the opening cysteine and the closing phenylalanine or tryptophan. D genes are given only for firm matches. Size is omitted from some rows. Given values are once, few, many or a class for expanded clones.

.	TRBV9	.	TRBJ2-3	TGTGCCAGCAGCGGGCACACAGATACGCAGTATTTT	CASSGHTDTQYF
.	TRBV20-1	.	TRBJ1-1	TGCAGTGCCCCCGCAGTCACTGAAGCTTTCTTT	CSAPAVTEAFF
.	TRBV2	.	TRBJ1-2	TGTGCCAGCAGTGAAGGGACAATAAACTATGGCTACACCTTC	CASSEGTINYGYTF
TRBD2	TRBV19	.	TRBJ2-1	TGTGCCAGTAGTATAGATCCCCCTAGCGGGGGGCTTATAGTTGCCTACAATGAGCAGTTCTTC	CASSIDPPSGGLIVAYNEQFF
.	TRBV6-6	.	TRBJ2-3	TGTGCCAGCAGTTACACCCGACAGAGGACAGATACGCAGTATTTT	CASSYTRQRTDTQYF
.	TRBV4-1	.	TRBJ1-5	TGCGCCAGCAGCGCCTCGGGGACACAGGATCAGCCCCAGCATTTT	CASSASGTQDQPQHF
TRBD1	TRBV29-1	.	TRBJ1-4	TGCAGCGCCGGACAGGGACGAGTTGAAAAACTGTTTTTT	CSAGQGRVEKLFF
.	TRBV19	.	TRBJ1-2	TGTGCCAGTAGTGTCCCCGGGGGGTGGAGTGGCTACACCTTC	CASSVPGGWSGYTF
.	TRBV2	.	TRBJ1-2	TGTGCCAGCAAAAGTAGTTGGATAGCTTTAAACTATGGCTACACCTTC	CASKSSWIALNYGYTF
TRBD1	TRBV29-1	.	TRBJ1-1	TGCAGCGTTGGCTACGCAACAGGGGCTGAAGCTTTCTTT	CSVGYATGAEAFF
.	TRBV6-4	few	TRBJ1-5	TGTGCCAGCAGGAGGGATTTCACTAGCAATCAGCCCCAGCATTTT	CASRRDFTSNQPQHF
TRBD2	TRBV20-1	.	TRBJ2-1	TGCAGTGCTAGTATCCAGCGGGGGGGCCTTCGAGCCTACAATGAGCAGTTCTTC	CSASIQRGGLRAYNEQFF
.	TRBV7-8	.	TRBJ1-2	TGTGCCAGCAGCTTAAGGCAGGGTGCCTATGGCTACACCTTC	CASSLRQGAYGYTF
TRBD1	TRBV30	.	TRBJ1-1	TGTGCCTGGAAAGGACAGGGGGTTGCTGAAGCTTTCTTT	CAWKGQGVAEAFF
.	TRBV18	.	TRBJ1-4	TGTGCCAGCTCACCCTCTAGGGGTAATGAAAAACTGTTTTTT	CASSPSRGNEKLFF
.	TRBV19	.	TRBJ2-6	TGTGCCAGTAGTACAGGGGACGGGGCCAACGTCCTGACTTTC	CASSTGDGANVLTF
.	TRBV12-3/TRBV12-4	.	TRBJ2-3	TGTGCCAGCAGTCTCAGGGGTGCAGATACGCAGTATTTT	CASSLRGADTQYF
.	TRBV27	.	TRBJ2-3	TGTGCCAGCAGTCCCGGGACTGCCCGGGGGGATACGCAGTATTTT	CASSPGTARGDTQYF
.	TRBV30	.	TRBJ2-3	TGTGCCTGGAGTGTACTGCGGGATACGCAGTATTTT	CAWSVLRDTQYF
.	TRBV4-1	.	TRBJ1-1	TGCGCCAGCAGTCCGGTTCCGCGGAGGCAGAACACTGAAGCTTTCTTT	CASSPVPRRQNTEAFF
.	TRBV3-1/TRBV3-2	.	TRBJ2-2	TGTGCCAGCAGCCCAACAGTGGAGGGAAGGACCGGGGAGCTGTTTTTT	CASSPTVEGRTGELFF
TRBD2	TRBV7-9	.	TRBJ2-7	TGTGCCAGCAGCCTAGGACTAGCGGGGGGAACCCGTTTTTCCTACGAGCAGTACTTC	CASSLGLAGGTRFSYEQYF
.	TRBV27	.	TRBJ2-1	TGTGCCAGCAGTTCCGTCGTCAATGAGCAGTTCTTC	CASSSVVNEQFF
.	TRBV13	.	TRBJ1-5	TGTGCTTCTGGGAGGGGTGGCAATCAGCCCCAGCATTTT	CASGRGGNQPQHF
.	TRBV7-2	.	TRBJ2-2	TGTGCCAGCAGCCAGAGGACGGGGACCGGGGAGCTGTTTTTT	CASSQRTGTGELFF
TRBD2	TRBV7-9	.	TRBJ2-7	TGTGCCAGCAGCTTAGCAGCGGGGATCTCCTACGAGCAGTACTTC	CASSLAAGISYEQYF
TRBD1	TRBV5-5	.	TRBJ2-7	TGTGCCAGCAGCTTGGCGGGGACAGGGAGCTCCTACGAGCAGTACTTC	CASSLAGTGSSYEQYF
TRBD1	TRBV6-5	once	TRBJ1-1	TGTGCCAGCGCGGACAGGGAAGCTTTCTTT	CASADREAFF
TRBD1	TRBV12-5	.	TRBJ2-3	TGTGCTAGTGCACCGGGACAGGTCCCTTCAGATACGCAGTATTTT	CASAPGQVPSDTQYF
TRBD1	TRBV12-5	many	TRBJ1-5	TGTGCTAGCGGACAGGAGCGCGATCAGCCCCAGCATTTT	CASGQERDQPQHF
TRBD2	TRBV6-4	.	TRBJ2-1	TGTGCCAGCAGTGACCAACCGGGACTAGCGGGGGGTTACAATGAGCAGTTCTTC	CASSDQPGLAGGYNEQFF
TRBD1	TRBV6-5	.	TRBJ1-1	TGTGCCAGCAGTAAAACGGCCACAGGGGACACTGAAGCTTTCTTT	CASSKTATGDTEAFF
TRBD1	TRBV9	once	TRBJ1-1	TGTGCCAGCAGCCCTCGGACAGGGGGCATCAGCACTGAAGCTTTCTTT	CASSPRTGGISTEAFF
TRBD2	TRBV19	.	TRBJ2-4	TGTGCCAGTAGTATTGGCGGGGGGGCCTCGGACATTCAGTACTTC	CASSIGGGASDIQYF
TRBD1	TRBV28	.	TRBJ1-1	TGTGCCAGCAGGGCGGGACAGCCAGCTTTCTTT	CASRAGQPAFF
.	TRBV5-1	.	TRBJ2-3	TGCGCCAGCAGCTCCTGGGAGGAAGATACGCAGTATTTT	CASSSWEEDTQYF
.	TRBV19	.	TRBJ1-1	TGTGCCAGTAGTCTAGAAGGGGACACTGAAGCTTTCTTT	CASSLEGDTEAFF
TRBD1	TRBV2	.	TRBJ1-2	TGTGCCAGCACTTTCAGGACAGGGGGGAACTATGGCTACACTTTC	CASTFRTGGNYGYTF
.	TRBV6-2/TRBV6-3	.	TRBJ1-1	TGTGCCAGCAGTTACAGCGGGGAGAACACTGAAGCTTTCTTT	CASSYSGENTEAFF
.	TRBV6-1	once	TRBJ1-1	TGTGCCAGCAGTGAAGCGATGCGAGGGTGCGCTTTCTTT	CASSEAMRGCAFF
TRBD1	TRBV5-5	.	TRBJ1-3	TGTGCCAGCAGCTTGGAGTATCAGGGACAGGGATTCTCTGGAAACACCATATATTTT	CASSLEYQGQGFSGNTIYF
TRBD1	TRBV5-4	.	TRBJ2-7	TGTGCCAGCAGCTTCGGGACAGGGGGCGAGCAGTACTTC	CASSFGTGGEQYF
.	TRBV3-1/TRBV3-2	.	TRBJ1-2	TGTGCCAGCAGCCGCGCCCCTGTTGGTGAAGGCTACACCTTC	CASSRAPVGEGYTF
.	TRBV15	.	TRBJ1-1	TGTGCCACCAGCAGGGGGGGGGACACTGAAGCTTTCTTT	CATSRGGDTEAFF
.	TRBV6-5	.	TRBJ1-1	TGTGCCACTAAGGGGGGGATGAACACTGAAGCTTTCTTT	CATKGGMNTEAFF
.	TRBV20-1	once	TRBJ1-2	TGCAGTGCTAGATCAGGTGTAGGCTACACCTTC	CSARSGVGYTF
TRBD1	TRBV6-5	.	TRBJ1-3	TGTGCCAGCAGTCGCGACAGGGCGGGAGGAAACACCATATATTTT	CASSRDRAGGNTIYF
TRBD1	TRBV28	once	TRBJ2-3	TGTGCCAGCAGTCGGGGAATTGCGATAGGGGGCACGCAGTATTTT	CASSRGIAIGGTQYF
.	TRBV2	.	TRBJ2-1	TGTGCCAGCCTAAGGGGGAGCTCCTACAATGAGCAGTTCTTC	CASLRGSSYNEQFF
.	TRBV18	once	TRBJ2-2	TGTGCCAGCTCACCACCGGGGGGAAGAGACACCGGGGAGCTGTTTTTT	CASSPPGGRDTGELFF
.	TRBV12-3/TRBV12-4	.	TRBJ2-3	TGTGCCATCCTGGGGGCTAGCACAGATACGCAGTATTTT	CAILGASTDTQYF
.	TRBV2	few	TRBJ1-5	TGTGCCAGCAGTTCCTCCGAGGGAGAGCCCCAGCATTTT	CASSSSEGEPQHF
TRBD1	TRBV6-5	.	TRBJ2-7	TGTGCCAGCTCGGGACAGGGACCCTACGAGCAGTACTTC	CASSGQGPYEQYF
.	TRBV3-1/TRBV3-2	.	TRBJ1-1	TGTGCCAGCAGCCAAGCGCGGAACACTGAAGCTTTCTTT	CASSQARNTEAFF
.	TRBV5-4	.	TRBJ2-1	TGTGCCAGCAGCTTGGATGGCGGGGTTTACAATGAGCAGTTCTTC	CASSLDGGVYNEQFF
.	TRBV27	.	TRBJ2-7	TGTGCCAGCAGTCTTACCGGGACCTGGGGGGATAAGCAGTACTTC	CASSLTGTWGDKQYF
TRBD1	TRBV11-1	.	TRBJ2-7	TGTGCCAGCAGCTCCGGGACAGGGACCTACGAGCAGTACTTC	CASSSGTGTYEQYF
TRBD1	TRBV7-3	.	TRBJ1-4	TGTGCCAGCAGCTGCCGGGACAGGGGTATGTCTAATGAAAAACTGTTTTTT	CASSCRDRGMSNEKLFF
TRBD2	TRBV7-9	.	TRBJ2-1	TGTGCCAGCATCGAGGGGCTAGCGGCCCTCTCCTACAATGAGCAGTTCTTC	CASIEGLAALSYNEQFF